The clone carrying this T cell receptor (beta chain) has more than one count but fewer than ten. Primers used in a second PCR of roughly 6 to 12 cycles were a sample-barcoded 5' primer and a J-beta primer mix. TCRdb redid the calling of the 5' RACE reads with MiXCR, one entry per CDR3 protein. Of 760,000 or so distinct CDR3 sequences listed, 20% to 25% are singletons. These data are taken from a study of blood T cells in healthy people across ages. Trimming pared 0 bases from V and 1 base from J, leaving 9 bases between. CDR1 and CDR2 (germline): LGHDT, YNNKEL (reference sequence). The CDR3 spans 15 residues. These data are also associated with another study on T cells of mothers and their children.

The V and J genes are TRBV3-1 and TRBJ2-5; D call uncertain. The TCR originated in a boy between 10 and 17 years old in good health. The sample comprised blood. CDR3 in amino acids: CASSQDHTFQETQYF. CDR3 in DNA: TGTGCCAGCAGCCAAGATCACACTTTCCAAGAGACCCAGTACTTC.